Below are 5 T cell receptor beta chains sequenced from a single sample in a study of vaccination effects on CD4 cells after COVID-19. Here immunoSEQ multiplex PCR was the method, and the copy in TCRdb shows in-frame clones only, minus some. The sample lists some 20,000 clones, more than 70% occurring once. Pools of viral peptides were used by the ViraFEST assay to expand antigen-specific CD4+ T cells ahead of sequencing. Culture proceeded for 10 days, and CD4+ T cells were then isolated. Each participant was given two doses of one vaccine (BNT162b2 or mRNA-1273). Their target antigens are unknown. Sequenced material: CD4+ T cells from PBMCs cultured with HCoV-229E spike peptides, taken after COVID-19 vaccination. The receptors were gathered from a human donor who received a COVID-19 vaccine.

The V call is TRBV15, the J call TRBJ1-2, with D maybe TRBD1 (5 bases). The CDR3 loop spans 18 amino acids. Trimming took 0 bases from V and 0 from J, leaving 17 bases between them. CDR1 and CDR2 (germline): LNHNV, YYDKDF (reference sequence). In DNA form, the CDR3 reads TGTGCCACCAGCAGAGATCCGGGCAGGGACTCAGCTAACTATGGCTACACCTTC. This gives the protein CATSRDPGRDSANYGYTF. Combining the CDR3 with reference TRBV15 and TRBJ1-2 gives the whole variable domain DAMVIQNPRYQVTQFGKPVTLSCSQTLNHNVMYWYQQKSSQAPKLLFHYYDKDFNNEADTPDNFQSRRPNTSFCFLDIRSPGLGDTAMYLCATSRDPGRDSANYGYTFGSGTRLTVV.

This clone was counted only a few times. The chain employs TRBV10-2 and TRBJ2-5; TRBD1 matches 11 bases. The trim removed 3 bases at V and 4 bases at J, leaving 4 bases unmatched. Germline V gene sequence: CDR1 WSHSY, CDR2 SAAADI. The CDR3 extends over 15 amino acids. CDR3 in amino acids: CASSESGTGGETQYF. The CDR3 DNA follows: TGCGCCAGCAGTGAATCCGGGACAGGGGGAGAGACCCAGTACTTC.

The chain recombines TRBV7-9 with TRBJ1-2; 11 bases are a match to TRBD1. The CDR3 length is 15 residues. CDR1 SEHNR and CDR2 FQNEAQ come from the germline V gene (reference sequence). J gave up 8 bases and V 4 bases, and 9 bases lay outside the gene matches. CDR3 nucleotides: TGTGCCAGCAGCTCCCCGGGACAGGGGGGCAGGGGCTACACCTTC. It translates to CASSSPGQGGRGYTF.

The V and J genes are TRBV6-1 and TRBJ2-5; 7 bases are shared with TRBD1. Germline loops: CDR1 MNHNS, CDR2 SASEGT. The CDR3 extends over 14 amino acids. V gave up 3 bases and J gave up 5 bases; unmatched junction bases: 6. The CDR3 DNA follows: TGTGCCAGCAGTGAGACAGGGATAGGCGAGACCCAGTACTTC. As protein: CASSETGIGETQYF.

The sample holds a few counts of this clone. J is TRBJ1-5 and V is TRBV4-1; TRBD1 agrees at 8 bases. Germline lookup yields CDR1 MGHRA and CDR2 YSYEKL. V lost 1 base and J lost 3; bases outside the gene matches: 2. The CDR3 spans 15 residues. The CDR3 DNA reads as TGCGCCAGCAGCCAAGGGACAGGGATCAATCAGCCCCAGCATTTT. Translation: CASSQGTGINQPQHF.